This is a list of T cell receptor beta chains from one sample in a study of CD8 T cells in Susac syndrome. TCRdb reprocessed the immunoSEQ multiplex PCR reads via MiXCR and lists one record per CDR3 protein. The data hold about 290,000 distinct CDR3 sequences, with around 89% observed a single time. Specimen: CD8+ T cells from PBMCs. Receptors originate from a human donor with multiple sclerosis. CDR3s include the opening cysteine and the closing phenylalanine or tryptophan. A D gene is named only where the DNA matches it firmly. Size tells how often a clone was seen (once, few, many) or the class of an expanded clone, and some rows leave it out.

clone_size	d_call	v_call	j_call	cdr3_aa	cdr3_nt
-	-	TRBV29-1	TRBJ1-3	CSALAIYGNTIYF	TGCAGCGCCTTAGCTATATATGGAAACACCATATATTTT
-	-	TRBV10-3	TRBJ2-1	CAISTSMGRARGDEQFF	TGTGCCATCAGTACCTCGATGGGCCGGGCCAGAGGCGATGAGCAGTTCTTC
-	TRBD2	TRBV29-1	TRBJ2-1	CSVDSSGRSYNEQFF	TGCAGCGTTGATTCTAGCGGCCGCTCCTACAATGAGCAGTTCTTC
few	-	TRBV30	TRBJ2-7	CAWSALGGYEQYF	TGTGCCTGGAGTGCCCTCGGGGGCTACGAGCAGTACTTC
-	-	TRBV6-5	TRBJ2-1	CASSPSPSEYNEQFF	TGTGCCAGCAGTCCGAGTCCTAGCGAATACAATGAGCAGTTCTTC
-	TRBD1	TRBV6-1	TRBJ2-7	CASSGTGPMIRDYEQYF	TGTGCCAGCAGTGGGACAGGCCCAATGATACGGGACTACGAGCAGTACTTC
-	TRBD1	TRBV29-1	TRBJ2-3	CSVATGMSDTQYF	TGCAGCGTTGCGACAGGGATGTCAGATACGCAGTATTTT
-	TRBD1	TRBV5-1	TRBJ2-7	CASHQGDSSYEQYF	TGCGCCAGCCACCAGGGGGACAGCTCCTACGAGCAGTACTTC
-	-	TRBV7-9	TRBJ1-2	CASSFVGGGDGYTF	TGTGCCAGCAGCTTCGTCGGGGGAGGGGATGGCTACACCTTC
-	-	TRBV27	TRBJ2-2	CASSLLGANTGELFF	TGTGCCAGCAGTTTACTAGGGGCGAACACCGGGGAGCTGTTTTTT
-	-	TRBV7-9	TRBJ2-7	CASSSPGTPRYEQYF	TGTGCCAGCAGCTCTCCTGGGACTCCGCGGTACGAGCAGTACTTC
-	TRBD1	TRBV20-1	TRBJ2-7	CSATQPRDRATYEQYF	TGCAGTGCTACCCAACCCCGGGACAGGGCAACCTACGAGCAGTACTTC
-	TRBD1	TRBV29-1	TRBJ2-1	CSALKGQPEQFF	TGCAGTGCCCTGAAGGGACAGCCAGAGCAGTTCTTC
-	-	TRBV7-9	TRBJ2-7	CASSSPPGYYEQYF	TGTGCCAGCAGCTCCCCCCCGGGATACTACGAGCAGTACTTC
-	TRBD2	TRBV4-2	TRBJ2-1	CASSRGTSGGPSSYNEQFF	TGTGCCAGCAGCCGCGGGACTAGCGGGGGGCCAAGCTCCTACAATGAGCAGTTCTTC
-	TRBD2	TRBV20-1	TRBJ2-1	CSARSSGNSYNEQFF	TGCAGTGCTAGGTCGAGCGGGAACTCCTACAATGAGCAGTTCTTC
-	TRBD1	TRBV4-3	TRBJ1-1	CASSQEAVGGQGGTEAFF	TGCGCCAGCAGCCAAGAAGCCGTGGGGGGACAGGGGGGAACTGAAGCTTTCTTT
-	TRBD1	TRBV27	TRBJ2-7	CASSFWVDGTGHYEQYF	TGTGCCAGCAGTTTCTGGGTGGACGGGACAGGACACTACGAGCAGTACTTC
-	-	TRBV24-1	TRBJ2-7	CATSEDSSYEQYF	TGTGCCACCAGTGAGGACAGCTCCTACGAGCAGTACTTC
few	-	TRBV6-1	TRBJ2-5	CASTISRETQYF	TGTGCCAGCACCATCAGCCGGGAGACCCAGTACTTC
-	TRBD1	TRBV28	TRBJ2-1	CASSVTPDRGEANEQFF	TGTGCCAGCAGTGTCACCCCGGACAGGGGGGAGGCCAATGAGCAGTTCTTC
-	TRBD1	TRBV2	TRBJ2-1	CASSDPGQDGSEQFF	TGTGCCAGCAGTGATCCCGGACAGGATGGAAGTGAGCAGTTCTTC
-	TRBD1	TRBV28	TRBJ1-3	CASSAGTDLNFSGNTIYF	TGTGCCAGCAGTGCCGGGACAGATCTCAATTTCTCTGGAAACACCATATATTTT
-	-	TRBV2	TRBJ2-7	CASGSPEGLPGEQYF	TGTGCCAGCGGCAGCCCCGAGGGGCTACCCGGCGAGCAGTACTTC
-	-	TRBV20-1	TRBJ2-5	CSATGETQYF	TGCAGTGCTACAGGAGAGACCCAGTACTTC
-	TRBD2	TRBV27	TRBJ2-3	CASSLASGGTDTQYF	TGTGCCAGCAGTTTAGCTAGCGGGGGCACAGATACGCAGTATTTT
-	-	TRBV30	TRBJ2-2	CAWRGGTALYTGELFF	TGTGCCTGGAGAGGAGGGACGGCTCTGTACACCGGGGAGCTGTTTTTT
-	-	TRBV6-2/TRBV6-3	TRBJ1-5	CASSYVEGSQPQHF	TGTGCCAGCAGTTACGTCGAGGGAAGTCAGCCCCAGCATTTT
-	-	TRBV4-3	TRBJ1-1	CASSQDSEGRLNTEAFF	TGCGCCAGCAGCCAAGATAGTGAGGGTCGGTTGAACACTGAAGCTTTCTTT
-	-	TRBV4-1	TRBJ1-6	CASSRRGDPYSSSYNSPLHF	TGCGCCAGCAGCCGGAGGGGAGACCCATACTCGAGCTCCTATAATTCACCCCTCCACTTT
-	-	TRBV11-3	TRBJ2-7	CASSPPRFDLYEQYF	TGTGCCAGCAGCCCGCCGCGGTTCGACCTCTACGAGCAGTACTTC
-	-	TRBV7-9	TRBJ2-5	CASSLAWARASGIQETQYF	TGTGCCAGCAGCTTAGCGTGGGCTAGGGCTTCTGGTATACAAGAGACCCAGTACTTC
-	-	TRBV29-1	TRBJ2-7	CSVWDGGYEQYF	TGCAGCGTATGGGACGGTGGCTACGAGCAGTACTTC
-	TRBD1	TRBV7-2	TRBJ1-5	CASSFPTGGDQPQHF	TGTGCCAGCAGCTTCCCGACAGGGGGCGATCAGCCCCAGCATTTT
-	TRBD2	TRBV7-8	TRBJ2-4	CASSPRTSGRVGNIQYF	TGTGCCAGCAGCCCAAGGACTAGCGGGAGGGTTGGAAACATTCAGTACTTC
-	TRBD2	TRBV7-7	TRBJ2-3	CASSLGLADSTDTQYF	TGTGCTAGCAGCTTAGGCCTAGCGGATAGCACAGATACGCAGTATTTT
few	-	TRBV6-1	TRBJ1-5	CAISEVRGDNQPQHF	TGTGCCATCAGTGAGGTGAGGGGGGACAATCAGCCCCAGCATTTT
-	-	TRBV11-2	TRBJ2-7	CASSYSPGAHEQYF	TGTGCCAGCAGCTACTCGCCGGGGGCTCACGAGCAGTACTTC
-	TRBD1	TRBV7-9	TRBJ2-7	CASSPSIAAGGYEQYF	TGTGCCAGCAGCCCTTCGATCGCGGCAGGGGGCTACGAGCAGTACTTC
-	-	TRBV27	TRBJ2-7	CASSLQGHYEQYF	TGTGCCAGCAGTTTGCAGGGTCACTACGAGCAGTACTTC
-	TRBD1	TRBV27	TRBJ1-5	CASSLGTGGGQPQHF	TGTGCCAGCAGTCTCGGGACAGGGGGTGGTCAGCCCCAGCATTTT
few	TRBD1	TRBV5-1	TRBJ2-1	CASRTDQGDEQFF	TGCGCCAGCAGGACGGACCAGGGGGATGAGCAGTTCTTC
-	-	TRBV21-1	TRBJ2-4	CARDERDEGQAKNIQYF	TGTGCCAGAGACGAGAGGGACGAAGGGCAGGCCAAAAACATTCAGTACTTC
-	-	TRBV7-9	TRBJ2-5	CASSLGGRRKTQYF	TGTGCCAGCAGCTTGGGGGGCCGCCGGAAGACCCAGTACTTC
-	-	TRBV7-9	TRBJ2-7	CASSSPVTYEQYF	TGTGCCAGCAGCTCCCCGGTCACCTACGAGCAGTACTTC
-	TRBD1	TRBV6-5	TRBJ1-4	CASSLDRGREEKLFF	TGTGCCAGCAGCCTGGACAGGGGTCGGGAGGAAAAACTGTTTTTT
-	-	TRBV7-8	TRBJ1-4	CASSLGITERKLFF	TGTGCCAGCAGCTTAGGGATCACGGAGAGAAAACTGTTTTTT